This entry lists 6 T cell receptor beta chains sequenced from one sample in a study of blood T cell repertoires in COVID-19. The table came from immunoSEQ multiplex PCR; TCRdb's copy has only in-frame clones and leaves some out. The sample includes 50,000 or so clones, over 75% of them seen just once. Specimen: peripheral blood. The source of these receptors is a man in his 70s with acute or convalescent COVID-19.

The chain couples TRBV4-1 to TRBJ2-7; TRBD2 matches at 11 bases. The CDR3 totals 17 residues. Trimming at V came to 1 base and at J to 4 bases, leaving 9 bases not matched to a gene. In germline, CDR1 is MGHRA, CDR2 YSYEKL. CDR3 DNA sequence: TGCGCCAGCAGCCAAGGATCCGGGACTAGCGGCCAGTACGAGCAGTACTTC. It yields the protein CASSQGSGTSGQYEQYF.

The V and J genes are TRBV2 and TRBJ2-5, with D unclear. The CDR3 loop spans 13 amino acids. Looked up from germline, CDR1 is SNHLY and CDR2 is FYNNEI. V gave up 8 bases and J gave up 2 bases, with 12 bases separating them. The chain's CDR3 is CASSARRQETQYF. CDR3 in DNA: TGTGCCAGCTCCGCCCGGCGGCAAGAGACCCAGTACTTC.

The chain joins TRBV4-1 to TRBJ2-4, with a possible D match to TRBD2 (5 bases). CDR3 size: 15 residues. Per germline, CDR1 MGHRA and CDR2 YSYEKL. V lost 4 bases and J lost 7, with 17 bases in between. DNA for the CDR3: TGCGCCAGCAGCCTAATGACCGGGGTAAGGAACATTCAGTACTTC. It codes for CASSLMTGVRNIQYF.

CDR3 nucleotide sequence: TGTGCCAGCTCACCGGCCGGGAAAGGATTCAATGAGCAGTTCTTC. Translating gives CASSPAGKGFNEQFF. The chain employs TRBV18 and TRBJ2-1; TRBD2 is a possible D gene (5 bases). Trimming shortened V by 3 bases and J by 6 bases, and 15 bases separated the two germline ends. Germline CDR1 is KGHSH and CDR2 is LQKENI. CDR3 length: 15 amino acids. The variable domain in full, with the rest retrieved from reference TRBV18 and TRBJ2-1, is NAGVMQNPRHLVRRRGQEARLRCSPMKGHSHVYWYRQLPEEGLKFMVYLQKENIIDESGMPKERFSAEFPKEGPSILRIQQVVRGDSAAYFCASSPAGKGFNEQFFGPGTRLTVL.

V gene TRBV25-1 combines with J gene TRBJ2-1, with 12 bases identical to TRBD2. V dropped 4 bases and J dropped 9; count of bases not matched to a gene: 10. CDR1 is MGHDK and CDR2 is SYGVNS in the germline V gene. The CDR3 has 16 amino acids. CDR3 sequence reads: CASSGLLAGGPSEQFF. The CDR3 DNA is TGTGCCAGCAGTGGCCTCCTAGCGGGAGGGCCCTCTGAGCAGTTCTTC.

This CDR3 reads CSVQMGRGANYGYTF. The DNA of the CDR3 is TGCAGCGTTCAAATGGGTAGGGGTGCTAACTATGGCTACACCTTC. V and J are TRBV29-1 and TRBJ1-2; D may be TRBD1 (5 bases). CDR3 size: 15 residues. Germline V gene lookup returns CDR1 SQVTM and CDR2 ANQGSEA. V lost 5 bases, J lost 0 bases, and 16 bases lay in between.